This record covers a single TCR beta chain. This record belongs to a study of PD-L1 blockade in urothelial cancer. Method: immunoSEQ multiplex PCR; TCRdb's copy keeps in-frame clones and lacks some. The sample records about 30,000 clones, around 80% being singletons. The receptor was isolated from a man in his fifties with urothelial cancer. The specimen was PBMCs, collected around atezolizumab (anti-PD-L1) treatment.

In DNA form, the CDR3 reads TGTGCCAGCAGTGCGAACAGGGCCTATGGCTACACCTTC. Its protein product is CASSANRAYGYTF. The V call is TRBV28, the J call TRBJ1-2; a weak D match, TRBD1 (6 bases). Per the germline V gene, CDR1 is MDHEN and CDR2 is SYDVKM. The CDR3 length is 13 residues. With 5 bases removed from V and 4 bases from J, the gap between germline ends came to 11 bases.